These 18 T cell receptor beta chains were sequenced from one sample in a study of T cell repertoires in cytomegalovirus infection. TCRdb passed the reads through MiXCR, listing each CDR3 protein once. This repertoire shows about half a million distinct CDR3 sequences, roughly 34% found once; its top ten account for 17%. Antigens of these TCRs are unknown. This sample comprised cultured PBMCs, obtained from culture after CMV antigen stimulation. The receptors were sampled from a human donor in good health (CMV status not recorded). Some clones in this sample may be carry-over from other donors' samples.

The chain is built from TRBV20-1 and TRBJ2-3; D could derive from TRBD1 or TRBD2 (5 bases each). Trimming removed 1 base at V and 6 bases at J, with 17 bases between. Germline V gene sequence: CDR1 DFQATT, CDR2 SNEGSKA (reference sequence). The CDR3 is 15 amino acids. CDR3 bases: TGCAGTGCTAGAGCGGGACGGGTGGTTTGGGATACGCAGTATTTT. This translates into CSARAGRVVWDTQYF.

The chain joins TRBV4-1 to TRBJ1-2, with TRBD1 matching over 8 bases. V lost 2 bases to trimming and J lost 5 bases; unmatched junction nucleotides: 7. The CDR3 runs to 15 residues. Germline V gene lookup returns CDR1 MGHRA and CDR2 YSYEKL. This CDR3 reads CASSQPGQVLYGYTF. In nucleotides, the CDR3 is TGCGCCAGCAGCCAACCGGGACAGGTCTTATATGGCTACACCTTC.

This clonotype was recorded a few times. This chain joins TRBV24-1 and TRBJ1-5; TRBD1 might be the D (5 bases). The CDR3 has 14 residues. From germline, CDR1 is KGHDR and CDR2 SFDVKD. V lost 10 bases to trimming and J lost 0 bases, with 12 bases between them. CDR3 loop: CATQGSGSNQPQHF. The CDR3 DNA is TGTGCCACGCAGGGTTCGGGTAGCAATCAGCCCCAGCATTTT.

The chain employs TRBV20-1 and TRBJ1-2; D remains unclear. Trimming took 0 bases from V and 1 from J, leaving 6 bases between them. CDR3 length: 13 residues. Germline CDR1 DFQATT, CDR2 SNEGSKA (reference sequence). The CDR3 protein is CSARDPSNYGYTF. In DNA, the CDR3 is TGCAGTGCTAGAGATCCAAGTAACTATGGCTACACCTTC.

This clonotype was seen at least ten times. The CDR3 loop reads CASTRTGFGNTIYF. DNA of the CDR3: TGTGCCAGCACCAGAACAGGGTTCGGAAACACCATATATTTT. V is TRBV7-2 and J is TRBJ1-3; TRBD1 might be the D (6 bases). This CDR3 region has 14 residues. V lost 7 bases to trimming and J lost 4 bases, with 14 bases between them. Germline V gene sequence: CDR1 SGHTA, CDR2 FQGNSA.

V gene TRBV7-6 combines with J gene TRBJ2-5; D gene unclear. V was pared by 5 bases and J by 3 bases, with 16 bases between. The germline V gene encodes CDR1 SGHVS and CDR2 FNYEAQ. The length of the CDR3 is 15 residues. Written as DNA, the CDR3 is TGTGCCAGCAGCCGATTCTACGGGTCCAAAGAGACCCAGTACTTC. Translating it yields CASSRFYGSKETQYF.

This chain connects TRBV20-1 to TRBJ2-3, with 10 nucleotides matching TRBD2. The V gene end was trimmed by 2 bases and the J gene end by 3 bases; junction bases not matched to a gene: 8. CDR3 length: 16 residues. Germline V lookup: CDR1 DFQATT, CDR2 SNEGSKA (reference sequence). The CDR3 region is CSARPSLAGATDTQYF. In DNA form, the CDR3 reads TGCAGTGCTAGACCCTCGCTAGCGGGAGCAACAGATACGCAGTATTTT.

The chain uses TRBV6-4 and TRBJ2-2, with 10 positions matching TRBD2. This CDR3 spans 15 amino acids. CDR1 and CDR2 (germline): MRHNA, SNTAGT. Trimming removed 5 bases from V and 4 bases from J; junction bases left unmatched: 4. The CDR3: CASSSLAGSTGELFF. CDR3 bases: TGTGCCAGCAGTTCACTAGCGGGGTCCACCGGGGAGCTGTTTTTT.

The chain uses TRBV19 and TRBJ1-2; no clear D gene. V was clipped by 3 bases and J by 7 bases, with 15 bases between them. Germline V gene lookup returns CDR1 LNHDA and CDR2 SQIVND (reference sequence). The CDR3 loop spans 14 amino acids. CDR3 coding DNA: TGTGCCAGTAGTATGGAGGAGGGATTGGGTGGCTACACCTTC. Translating it yields CASSMEEGLGGYTF. Full variable domain (outside the CDR3, taken from reference TRBV19 and TRBJ1-2): DGGITQSPKYLFRKEGQNVTLSCEQNLNHDAMYWYRQDPGQGLRLIYYSQIVNDFQKGDIAEGYSVSREKKESFPLTVTSAQKNPTAFYLCASSMEEGLGGYTFGSGTRLTVV.

This sequence joins TRBV6-8 and TRBJ1-5, with 7 bases aligning to TRBD1. The germline gives CDR1 MNHGY, CDR2 SAAAGT. This CDR3 contains 14 residues. The junction had 5 bases not matched to a gene; V was cut back by 5 bases and J by 4 bases. The CDR3 sequence: CASSTTGQNQPQHF. CDR3 nucleotides: TGTGCCAGCAGTACGACGGGACAGAATCAGCCCCAGCATTTT.

The chain has TRBV28 and TRBJ2-5, with 14 bases aligning to TRBD2. This CDR3 has 17 amino acids. The junction had 11 bases not matched to a gene; V was cut back by 6 bases and J by 5 bases. Germline lookup yields CDR1 MDHEN and CDR2 SYDVKM. CDR3 sequence: CASSLGLAGGGGETQYF. The CDR3 region has the DNA TGTGCCAGCAGCCTAGGACTAGCGGGAGGTGGGGGGGAGACCCAGTACTTC.

This clonotype was observed a handful of times. The chain employs TRBV7-9 and TRBJ2-7, with D unresolved. Germline V gene sequence: CDR1 SEHNR, CDR2 FQNEAQ (reference sequence). V was cut by 4 bases and J by 0 bases, with 7 bases left in between. This CDR3 has 13 residues. CDR3 DNA sequence: TGTGCCAGCAGCTCTAAAAGCTCCTACGAGCAGTACTTC. This translates into CASSSKSSYEQYF.

V is TRBV15 and J is TRBJ1-2; the D is unclear. Between the trimmed V and J ends, which lost 2 bases and 8 bases, there was a span of 21 bases. The CDR3 sequence is 16 residues long. Germline V CDR1 and CDR2: LNHNV, YYDKDF (reference sequence). The CDR3 here is CATSRSTARTLRGYTF. As DNA, the CDR3 is TGTGCCACCAGCAGATCTACTGCCCGCACCCTAAGAGGCTACACCTTC.

This clonotype was seen only a few times. The chain recombines TRBV6-2 or TRBV6-3 with TRBJ2-1; D is perhaps TRBD2 (5 bases). Trimming took 7 bases from V and 4 from J, leaving 14 bases between them. Germline V gene lookup returns CDR1 MNHEY and CDR2 SVGEGT. This CDR3 has 14 amino acids. The CDR3 DNA follows: TGTGCCAGCAACTATGGAAGCGGTTACAATGAGCAGTTCTTC. Translated, it gives CASNYGSGYNEQFF.

A word on this clonotype: Germline and junction disagree at one end, which may indicate a read error. This chain joins TRBV2 and TRBJ2-1, with 9 bases fitting TRBD2. Germline V CDR1 and CDR2: SNHLY, FYNNEI. The CDR3 consists of 13 residues. The CDR3: CASSTPSAGGPRF. DNA of the CDR3: TGTGCCAGCAGTACCCCCAGCGCGGGAGGGCCTCGGTTC.

V usage is TRBV10-3 and J usage is TRBJ1-1; no clear D. Germline V CDR1 and CDR2: ENHRY, SYGVKD. This CDR3 spans 14 amino acids. V lost 5 bases and J 1 base, leaving 11 bases between the germline ends. CDR3 in amino acids: CAISPGQQNTEAFF. CDR3 coding DNA: TGTGCCATCAGTCCGGGTCAGCAGAACACTGAAGCTTTCTTT.

This clonotype occurred a few times. The chain is built from TRBV6-2 or TRBV6-3 and TRBJ2-7; TRBD1 matches at 8 bases. The CDR3 length is 14 residues. The germline gives CDR1 MNHEY, CDR2 SVGEGT. Trimming cost V 2 bases and J 3 bases; bases outside gene matches: 3. In DNA, the CDR3 is TGTGCCAGCAGTTACACAGGGACAGGCTACGAGCAGTACTTC. Translating it yields CASSYTGTGYEQYF.

In its sample, this clonotype was seen a few times. The chain combines TRBV6-6 with TRBJ2-1, with D maybe TRBD2 (6 bases). Germline CDR1 is MNHNY and CDR2 is SVGAGI (reference sequence). The V and J ends lost 4 bases and 6 bases respectively, with 16 bases between them. This CDR3 is built from 15 residues. The CDR3 DNA is TGTGCCAGCAGTTCCCCCAGCGTGGGGGGCAATGAGCAGTTCTTC. It yields the protein CASSSPSVGGNEQFF.